This TCR beta chain was found in a study of neurological immune-mediated disorders. CDR1 and CDR2 (germline): GTSNPN, SVGIG (reference sequence). V was cut by 1 base and J by 7 bases, with 10 bases left in between. This CDR3 comprises 12 residues. TCRdb reanalysed the 5' RACE reads using MiXCR and keeps one entry per CDR3 protein. Among about 35,000 distinct CDR3 sequences listed, 3% to 4.5% were seen once. Sequencing used PBMCs. The origin of this receptor is a man younger than 40 with multiple sclerosis. The chain is built from TRBV30 and TRBJ1-2; tentative D call: TRBD1 (6 bases). Written as DNA, the CDR3 is TGTGCCTGGAGTGACAGGGAACGTGGCTACACCTTC. Residues: CAWSDRERGYTF.